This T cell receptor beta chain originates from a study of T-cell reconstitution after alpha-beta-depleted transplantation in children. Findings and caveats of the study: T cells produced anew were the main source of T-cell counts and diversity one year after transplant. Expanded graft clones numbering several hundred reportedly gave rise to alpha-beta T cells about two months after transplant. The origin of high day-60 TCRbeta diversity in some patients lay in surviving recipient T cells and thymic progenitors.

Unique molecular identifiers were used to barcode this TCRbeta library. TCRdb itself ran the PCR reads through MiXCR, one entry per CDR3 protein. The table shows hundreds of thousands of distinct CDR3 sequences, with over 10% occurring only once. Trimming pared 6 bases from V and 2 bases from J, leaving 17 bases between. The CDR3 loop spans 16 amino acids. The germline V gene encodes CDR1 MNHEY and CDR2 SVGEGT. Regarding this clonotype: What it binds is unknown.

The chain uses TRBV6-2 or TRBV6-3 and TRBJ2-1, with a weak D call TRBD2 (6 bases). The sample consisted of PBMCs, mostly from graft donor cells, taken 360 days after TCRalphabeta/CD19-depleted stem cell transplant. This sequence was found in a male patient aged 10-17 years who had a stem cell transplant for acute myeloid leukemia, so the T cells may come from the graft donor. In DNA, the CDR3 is TGTGCCAGCAGAAAACGGGGCTTAGCGGCCTACAATGAGCAGTTCTTC. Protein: CASRKRGLAAYNEQFF.